The rows below give T cell receptor beta chains drawn from one sample of a study of T cell responses to AZD1222 COVID-19 vaccine. Assay: immunoSEQ multiplex PCR; the TCRdb copy retains only in-frame clones and omits some. The data hold more than 95,000 clones, with around 92% observed a single time. The material sequenced was peripheral blood, taken on day 0 of AZD1222 vaccination. These receptors were collected from an adult in good health. Both conserved end residues are part of each CDR3. D genes are given only for firm matches. Size tells how often a clone was seen (once, few, many) or the class of an expanded clone, and some rows leave it out.

DNA: TGTGCCACCAGTGGGACAGCGAACACCGGGGAGCTGTTTTTT
CDR3: CATSGTANTGELFF
D: .
J: TRBJ2-2
V: TRBV24-1
size: .

DNA: TGTGCCAGCAGCTTTCAGGGACCTTTTAAGAATGAGCAGTTCTTC
CDR3: CASSFQGPFKNEQFF
D: .
J: TRBJ2-1
V: TRBV5-4
size: .

DNA: TGCGCCAGCAGCCCCTTGGCCCAGGGGGGTACTGAAGCTTTCTTT
CDR3: CASSPLAQGGTEAFF
D: TRBD1
J: TRBJ1-1
V: TRBV4-1
size: once

DNA: TGTGCTAGCAGCCCTTTAGGGGAGTGGGGCGACGAGCAGTACTTC
CDR3: CASSPLGEWGDEQYF
D: .
J: TRBJ2-7
V: TRBV7-7
size: .

DNA: TGTGCCACCCAACAGGGGCAGAACACTGAAGCTTTCTTT
CDR3: CATQQGQNTEAFF
D: TRBD1
J: TRBJ1-1
V: TRBV24-1
size: .

DNA: TGTGCCAGCAGTACCGGGACAGGGGTTGAAGCTTTCTTT
CDR3: CASSTGTGVEAFF
D: TRBD1
J: TRBJ1-1
V: TRBV6-2/TRBV6-3
size: .

DNA: TGTGCCAGCAGCCAAGAGGTCCTCGACTCCTACGAGCAGTACTTC
CDR3: CASSQEVLDSYEQYF
D: .
J: TRBJ2-7
V: TRBV4-2
size: .

DNA: TGTGCCAGCAGCCTCCACAACACTGAAGCTTTCTTT
CDR3: CASSLHNTEAFF
D: .
J: TRBJ1-1
V: TRBV25-1
size: .

DNA: TGTGCCAGCAACCGGGGACAGGGACAAGAGACCCAGTACTTC
CDR3: CASNRGQGQETQYF
D: TRBD1
J: TRBJ2-5
V: TRBV6-5
size: few

DNA: TGTGCCAGCTCACCGCCGACTAGCGGGGCGACCGGGGAGCTGTTTTTT
CDR3: CASSPPTSGATGELFF
D: TRBD2
J: TRBJ2-2
V: TRBV18
size: .

DNA: TGTGCCAGTAGTAGCGGACAGAAACTGTTTTTT
CDR3: CASSSGQKLFF
D: .
J: TRBJ1-4
V: TRBV19
size: .

DNA: TGTGCCAGCAGCTTGGATCGAACAGCGAACACCGGGGAGCTGTTTTTT
CDR3: CASSLDRTANTGELFF
D: .
J: TRBJ2-2
V: TRBV5-4
size: .

DNA: TGTGCCACCAGTCCGCGCTCCGGGGCCCTGGGCAATCAGCCCCAGCATTTT
CDR3: CATSPRSGALGNQPQHF
D: .
J: TRBJ1-5
V: TRBV24-1
size: .

DNA: TGTGCCAGCTCACCGTTGGTTATTTTAGGGCAGGGAAGAACTGAAGCTTTCTTT
CDR3: CASSPLVILGQGRTEAFF
D: .
J: TRBJ1-1
V: TRBV18
size: .

DNA: TGCAGCGTTGAAAGGGTCGGCAATGAGCAGTTCTTC
CDR3: CSVERVGNEQFF
D: .
J: TRBJ2-1
V: TRBV29-1
size: .

DNA: TGTGCCAGCGGCTCAGGGCAGCCCCAGCATTTT
CDR3: CASGSGQPQHF
D: .
J: TRBJ1-5
V: TRBV27
size: .

DNA: TGTGCCAGCAGCCAAGACGAACAGAACAATGAGCAGTTCTTC
CDR3: CASSQDEQNNEQFF
D: .
J: TRBJ2-1
V: TRBV3-1/TRBV3-2
size: .

DNA: TGTGCCAGCAGGGGACAGGGAAGGTTTAATGGCTACACCTTC
CDR3: CASRGQGRFNGYTF
D: TRBD1
J: TRBJ1-2
V: TRBV28
size: once

DNA: TGCAGCGAGCCGGACAGGAGGGGTCAGCCCCAGCATTTT
CDR3: CSEPDRRGQPQHF
D: TRBD1
J: TRBJ1-5
V: TRBV29-1
size: .

DNA: TGTGCCAGCAGCTTAGGGTCGGGTAGAGGAGGCACAGATACGCAGTATTTT
CDR3: CASSLGSGRGGTDTQYF
D: .
J: TRBJ2-3
V: TRBV11-3
size: .

DNA: TGTGCCTGGAGTAGGGCGGGAGGGCCATACAATGAGCAGTTCTTC
CDR3: CAWSRAGGPYNEQFF
D: TRBD2
J: TRBJ2-1
V: TRBV30
size: .

DNA: TGTGCCAGCAGTTTCCCAGGGGCGCAAGCTTTCTTT
CDR3: CASSFPGAQAFF
D: .
J: TRBJ1-1
V: TRBV12-3/TRBV12-4
size: .

DNA: TGTGCCAGCAGTTTATATCGCACTGAAGCTTTCTTT
CDR3: CASSLYRTEAFF
D: .
J: TRBJ1-1
V: TRBV12-3/TRBV12-4
size: .

DNA: TGCGCCAGCAGCTTGTCTCATCCGAGCTCTGGAAACACCATATATTTT
CDR3: CASSLSHPSSGNTIYF
D: .
J: TRBJ1-3
V: TRBV5-1
size: .

DNA: TGTGCCAGCAGCCCTTGGGATAGCGGGAGTTACGAGCAGTACTTC
CDR3: CASSPWDSGSYEQYF
D: TRBD2
J: TRBJ2-7
V: TRBV7-2
size: once

DNA: TGTGCCAGCAGCCAAGGAGGTCTAGCGGGAGTAAAGAGTAGCTACGAGCAGTACTTC
CDR3: CASSQGGLAGVKSSYEQYF
D: TRBD2
J: TRBJ2-7
V: TRBV3-1/TRBV3-2
size: .

DNA: TGTGCCAGCACACGCCTCGGGCAGGCGTATGGCTACACCTTC
CDR3: CASTRLGQAYGYTF
D: .
J: TRBJ1-2
V: TRBV5-4
size: .

DNA: TGTGCCAGCAGTTTCGTTCGTCCACCCTACGAGCAGTACTTC
CDR3: CASSFVRPPYEQYF
D: .
J: TRBJ2-7
V: TRBV28
size: .

DNA: TGTGCCAGCAGAGAGACTAGCGGGATGGGCGAGCAGTACTTC
CDR3: CASRETSGMGEQYF
D: TRBD2
J: TRBJ2-7
V: TRBV5-4
size: once

DNA: TGTGCCAGCAGTTACACTCGGGGAGTGAACACTGAAGCTTTCTTT
CDR3: CASSYTRGVNTEAFF
D: .
J: TRBJ1-1
V: TRBV6-5
size: .

DNA: TGTGCCAGCAGTTACTCGAGTCCTTCGGGACAGGGCCTTGGAGGATATGGCTACACCTTC
CDR3: CASSYSSPSGQGLGGYGYTF
D: TRBD1
J: TRBJ1-2
V: TRBV6-2/TRBV6-3
size: .

DNA: TGCGCCAGCAGCCAAGGGACTAGCGGAACTCTCAGGGAGCAGTTCTTC
CDR3: CASSQGTSGTLREQFF
D: TRBD2
J: TRBJ2-1
V: TRBV4-3
size: .

DNA: TGCGCCAGCAGCCAGAGCGGCCAAGAGACCCAGTACTTC
CDR3: CASSQSGQETQYF
D: .
J: TRBJ2-5
V: TRBV5-1
size: .

DNA: TGCAGCGTTGTTCTGGGTGAGCAGTTCTTC
CDR3: CSVVLGEQFF
D: .
J: TRBJ2-1
V: TRBV29-1
size: .

DNA: TGTGCCAGCAGTTTACAGGGGGATGGCTACACCTTC
CDR3: CASSLQGDGYTF
D: TRBD1
J: TRBJ1-2
V: TRBV12-3/TRBV12-4
size: .

DNA: TGTGCCAGCAGTACGGGCCAGCGGATGTTTTTT
CDR3: CASSTGQRMFF
D: .
J: TRBJ1-4
V: TRBV12-3/TRBV12-4
size: .

DNA: TGTGCCAGTAGTATGGGCAGGAGGAACACTGAAGCTTTCTTT
CDR3: CASSMGRRNTEAFF
D: .
J: TRBJ1-1
V: TRBV19
size: once

DNA: TGTGCCAGCAGTAGATACAGTCCCGGGGACTATGGCTACACCTTC
CDR3: CASSRYSPGDYGYTF
D: .
J: TRBJ1-2
V: TRBV6-5
size: .

DNA: TGTGCCAGCAGCCACGGAACTAGCGGGAGACGGACCGGGGAGCTGTTTTTT
CDR3: CASSHGTSGRRTGELFF
D: TRBD2
J: TRBJ2-2
V: TRBV3-1/TRBV3-2
size: .

DNA: TGTGCCAGCAGTTACGCAGGGGGCTCTGACGCTTTCTTT
CDR3: CASSYAGGSDAFF
D: TRBD1
J: TRBJ1-1
V: TRBV6-6
size: .

DNA: TGCGCCAGCAGCCAGGGGCGGATCAACACAGATACGCAGTATTTT
CDR3: CASSQGRINTDTQYF
D: .
J: TRBJ2-3
V: TRBV4-3
size: .

DNA: TGTGCCAGCAGCTTAATACAGGGGACGGAGACCCAGTACTTC
CDR3: CASSLIQGTETQYF
D: TRBD1
J: TRBJ2-5
V: TRBV11-2
size: .

DNA: TGTGCCAACCTACAAGGCCCGGACTATGGCTACACCTTC
CDR3: CANLQGPDYGYTF
D: .
J: TRBJ1-2
V: TRBV9
size: .

DNA: TGCGCCAGCAGTGAGTCCCCTGGGCCTGCGTACGAGCAGTACTTC
CDR3: CASSESPGPAYEQYF
D: .
J: TRBJ2-7
V: TRBV10-1
size: .

DNA: TGTGCCAGCACGCAATCGAACACCGGGGAGCTGTTTTTT
CDR3: CASTQSNTGELFF
D: .
J: TRBJ2-2
V: TRBV6-5
size: once

DNA: TGTGCCAGCAGCTTAGAGTTGGGAGAAAAACTGTTTTTT
CDR3: CASSLELGEKLFF
D: .
J: TRBJ1-4
V: TRBV7-8
size: .

DNA: TGTGCCAGCAGTCACGGACTAGCGGGAGAACGCGAGCAGTACTTC
CDR3: CASSHGLAGEREQYF
D: TRBD2
J: TRBJ2-7
V: TRBV6-1
size: .

DNA: TGTGCCAGCAGCGAAACAGGGACCACAGATACGCAGTATTTT
CDR3: CASSETGTTDTQYF
D: .
J: TRBJ2-3
V: TRBV9
size: .

DNA: TGTGCCAGCAGTGATCCTGGGGCTAGCAATCAGCCCCAGCATTTT
CDR3: CASSDPGASNQPQHF
D: .
J: TRBJ1-5
V: TRBV6-1
size: .

DNA: TGTGCCAGCAGCGTAGGGAGGGGTCCCTCCTACGAGCAGTACTTC
CDR3: CASSVGRGPSYEQYF
D: .
J: TRBJ2-7
V: TRBV9
size: .

DNA: TGTGCCAGCAGCCCGGGCAATCAGCCCCAGCATTTT
CDR3: CASSPGNQPQHF
D: .
J: TRBJ1-5
V: TRBV9
size: .

DNA: TGTGCCAGCAGTTTGGGACTAGCGGGAGTGGGGAGTGAGCAGTTCTTC
CDR3: CASSLGLAGVGSEQFF
D: TRBD2
J: TRBJ2-1
V: TRBV28
size: .

DNA: TGTGCCAGCAGTGGACCCAGCGAGCAGTACTTC
CDR3: CASSGPSEQYF
D: .
J: TRBJ2-7
V: TRBV2
size: .

DNA: TGTGCCAGCAGTTCAGGGACAGTTCCCCACACCTTC
CDR3: CASSSGTVPHTF
D: TRBD1
J: TRBJ1-2
V: TRBV6-5
size: once

DNA: TGTGCCAGCAGCGCGGCGGGGGACTTAGTGGGGGATACGCAGTATTTT
CDR3: CASSAAGDLVGDTQYF
D: TRBD2
J: TRBJ2-3
V: TRBV9
size: .

DNA: TGTGCCAGCAGTGGAGGACAAGCCTACGAGCAGTACTTC
CDR3: CASSGGQAYEQYF
D: .
J: TRBJ2-7
V: TRBV27
size: .

DNA: TGTGCCAGCAGTTTCGAGGGGGACCCGCGGGGCGATGAGCAGTTCTTC
CDR3: CASSFEGDPRGDEQFF
D: .
J: TRBJ2-1
V: TRBV28
size: .